These T cell receptor beta chains were read from a single sample in a study of blood T cells in healthy people across ages. One entry per CDR3 protein results from TCRdb running MiXCR on the 5' RACE reads. The table records 1.5 million to 2 million distinct CDR3 sequences, about 35% of them present only once. The specimen sequenced was blood. These receptors were obtained from a woman under 40 in good health. Both conserved end residues are trimmed from each CDR3. Size tells how often a clone was seen (once, few, many) or the class of an expanded clone, and some rows leave it out.

CDR3: ASSVVAISSGANVLT; J: TRBJ2-6; size: NA; V: TRBV9
CDR3: ASSLAPRGQGSTVAQY; J: TRBJ2-5; size: many; V: TRBV5-1
CDR3: ASSAGGNGYEQY; J: TRBJ2-7; size: few; V: TRBV9
CDR3: ASSQTGIMRDEQF; J: TRBJ2-1; size: many; V: TRBV4-1
CDR3: ASSLVRRDRATQY; J: TRBJ2-3; size: many; V: TRBV11-2
CDR3: SARDREQASTDTQY; J: TRBJ2-3; size: few; V: TRBV20-1
CDR3: ASSQVKGSMGNEQF; J: TRBJ2-1; size: few; V: TRBV4-2
CDR3: ASSGGAWVVNEQY; J: TRBJ2-7; size: few; V: TRBV6-1
CDR3: AWSSGGWATEAF; J: TRBJ1-1; size: NA; V: TRBV30
CDR3: ASSLGDRWNTEAF; J: TRBJ1-1; size: NA; V: TRBV28
CDR3: SALSSEQF; J: TRBJ2-1; size: NA; V: TRBV20-1
CDR3: ASSKVGADSYEQY; J: TRBJ2-7; size: NA; V: TRBV21-1
CDR3: ASSGISATNEKLF; J: TRBJ1-4; size: NA; V: TRBV2
CDR3: ASRGSQETQY; J: TRBJ2-5; size: many; V: TRBV2
CDR3: ASSWRTREIQY; J: TRBJ2-5; size: NA; V: TRBV5-5
CDR3: ASSQFFTRRGQEGEQF; J: TRBJ2-1; size: NA; V: TRBV4-1
CDR3: ASSLEQGLSPLH; J: TRBJ1-6; size: many; V: TRBV5-5
CDR3: ASSFLGDYGYT; J: TRBJ1-2; size: NA; V: TRBV7-9
CDR3: ASMKGGHYDTQY; J: TRBJ2-3; size: NA; V: TRBV28
CDR3: ASSLDLQNGGYT; J: TRBJ1-2; size: few; V: TRBV5-4
CDR3: ASSLSGQTNTQY; J: TRBJ2-3; size: NA; V: TRBV7-2
CDR3: ASSTTGTLQETQY; J: TRBJ2-5; size: few; V: TRBV5-1
CDR3: ASHQWGSYEQY; J: TRBJ2-7; size: few; V: TRBV27
CDR3: ASRNTATSGIYEQY; J: TRBJ2-7; size: NA; V: TRBV7-9
CDR3: ASSPLAGVEYEQY; J: TRBJ2-7; size: NA; V: TRBV11-1
CDR3: ASSPRAPKGTWEQF; J: TRBJ2-1; size: few; V: TRBV7-9
CDR3: ASSLERSGGASETQY; J: TRBJ2-5; size: NA; V: TRBV11-2
CDR3: ANSQKTSGGTSQETQY; J: TRBJ2-5; size: NA; V: TRBV14
CDR3: ASSPGQGFAEAF; J: TRBJ1-1; size: NA; V: TRBV7-3
CDR3: ASRLAGGFGEQF; J: TRBJ2-1; size: NA; V: TRBV2
CDR3: SARIGVSKEQY; J: TRBJ2-7; size: few; V: TRBV20-1
CDR3: ASSERDRAGEQF; J: TRBJ2-1; size: NA; V: TRBV2
CDR3: AISPAPDTDTQY; J: TRBJ2-3; size: NA; V: TRBV10-3
CDR3: ASTAAGENIQY; J: TRBJ2-4; size: NA; V: TRBV12-3/TRBV12-4
CDR3: ASSQSTGANVLT; J: TRBJ2-6; size: NA; V: TRBV3-1
CDR3: SVAYSTAGERF; J: TRBJ2-2; size: NA; V: TRBV29-1
CDR3: ATSSSGTVVYGYT; J: TRBJ1-2; size: NA; V: TRBV15
CDR3: ASSSEFGGYT; J: TRBJ1-2; size: NA; V: TRBV5-1
CDR3: SAAGGGQPQH; J: TRBJ1-5; size: NA; V: TRBV20-1
CDR3: ASSDPRKLYNEQF; J: TRBJ2-1; size: NA; V: TRBV2
CDR3: ASSLDTPGGYT; J: TRBJ1-2; size: NA; V: TRBV5-1
CDR3: ASSLPSGGFYEQF; J: TRBJ2-1; size: NA; V: TRBV6-1
CDR3: SARTAGVYEQY; J: TRBJ2-7; size: many; V: TRBV29-1
CDR3: AISESTSSFEQY; J: TRBJ2-7; size: few; V: TRBV10-3
CDR3: ASSLRTSGSYEQF; J: TRBJ2-1; size: few; V: TRBV7-2
CDR3: ASSLFGGFRGANVLT; J: TRBJ2-6; size: few; V: TRBV5-6
CDR3: ASSEWFGSRDEQF; J: TRBJ2-1; size: NA; V: TRBV25-1
CDR3: SVGQGFMNTEAF; J: TRBJ1-1; size: few; V: TRBV29-1
CDR3: ASSLYHNGGTSGRYNEQF; J: TRBJ2-1; size: NA; V: TRBV27
CDR3: RAKAMETQY; J: TRBJ2-5; size: NA; V: TRBV20-1
CDR3: ATSIGQGPHNEQF; J: TRBJ2-1; size: few; V: TRBV15
CDR3: ATSRQALVGYT; J: TRBJ1-2; size: few; V: TRBV15
CDR3: SATSWLRNQETQY; J: TRBJ2-5; size: few; V: TRBV20-1
CDR3: ASSSSGLSTDTQY; J: TRBJ2-3; size: NA; V: TRBV3-1
CDR3: SANRDDEKLF; J: TRBJ1-4; size: few; V: TRBV20-1
CDR3: ASSPMGRYQPQH; J: TRBJ1-5; size: many; V: TRBV12-3/TRBV12-4
CDR3: ASSQSGGYQETQY; J: TRBJ2-5; size: NA; V: TRBV3-1